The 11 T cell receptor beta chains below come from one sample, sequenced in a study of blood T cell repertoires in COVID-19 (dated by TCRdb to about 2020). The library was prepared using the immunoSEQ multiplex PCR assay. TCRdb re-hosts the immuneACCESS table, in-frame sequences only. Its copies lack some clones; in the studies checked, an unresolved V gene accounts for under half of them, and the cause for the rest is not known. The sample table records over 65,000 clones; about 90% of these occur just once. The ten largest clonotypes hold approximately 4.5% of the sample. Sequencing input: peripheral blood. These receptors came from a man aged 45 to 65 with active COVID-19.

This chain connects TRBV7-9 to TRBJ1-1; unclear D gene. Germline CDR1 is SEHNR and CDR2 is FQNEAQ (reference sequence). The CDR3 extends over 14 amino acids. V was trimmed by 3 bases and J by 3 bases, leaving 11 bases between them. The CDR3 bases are TGTGCCAGCAGCTTGGCGGGAGACCACACTGAAGCTTTCTTT. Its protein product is CASSLAGDHTEAFF.

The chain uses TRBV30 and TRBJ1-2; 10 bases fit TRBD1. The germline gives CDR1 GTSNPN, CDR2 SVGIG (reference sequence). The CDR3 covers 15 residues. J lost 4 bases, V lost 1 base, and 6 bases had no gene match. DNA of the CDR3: TGTGCCTGGAGTGCCACCGGGACAGGGGCCTATGGCTACACCTTC. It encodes CAWSATGTGAYGYTF. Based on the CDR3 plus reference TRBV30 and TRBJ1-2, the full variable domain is SQTIHQWPATLVQPVGSPLSLECTVEGTSNPNLYWYRQAAGRGLQLLFYSVGIGQISSEVPQNLSASRPQDRQFILSSKKLLLSDSGFYLCAWSATGTGAYGYTFGSGTRLTVV.

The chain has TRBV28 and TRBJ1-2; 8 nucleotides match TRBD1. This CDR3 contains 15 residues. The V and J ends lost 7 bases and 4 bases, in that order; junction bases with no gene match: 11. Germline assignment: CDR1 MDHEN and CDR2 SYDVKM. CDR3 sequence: CASTHQGAVVYGYTF. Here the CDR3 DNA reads TGTGCCAGCACCCACCAGGGGGCTGTTGTCTATGGCTACACCTTC.

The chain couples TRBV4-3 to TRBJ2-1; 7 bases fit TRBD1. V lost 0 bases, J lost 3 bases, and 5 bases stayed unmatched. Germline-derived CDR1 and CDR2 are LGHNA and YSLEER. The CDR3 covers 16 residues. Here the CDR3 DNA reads TGCGCCAGCAGCCAAGAAAGGGGGCGTGACTACAATGAGCAGTTCTTC. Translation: CASSQERGRDYNEQFF.

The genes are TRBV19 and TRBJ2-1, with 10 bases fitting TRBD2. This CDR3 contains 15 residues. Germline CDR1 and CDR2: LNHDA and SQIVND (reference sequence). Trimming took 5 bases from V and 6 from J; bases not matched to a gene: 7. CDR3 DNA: TGTGCCAGTAGTGAAAGCGGGAGGGCCGTCAATGAGCAGTTCTTC. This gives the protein CASSESGRAVNEQFF.

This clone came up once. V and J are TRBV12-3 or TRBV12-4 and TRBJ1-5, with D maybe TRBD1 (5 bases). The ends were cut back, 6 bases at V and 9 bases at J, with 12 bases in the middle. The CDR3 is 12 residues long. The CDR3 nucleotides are TGTGCCAGCAGGTTAATGGGGGGGCCCCAGCATTTT. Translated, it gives CASRLMGGPQHF.

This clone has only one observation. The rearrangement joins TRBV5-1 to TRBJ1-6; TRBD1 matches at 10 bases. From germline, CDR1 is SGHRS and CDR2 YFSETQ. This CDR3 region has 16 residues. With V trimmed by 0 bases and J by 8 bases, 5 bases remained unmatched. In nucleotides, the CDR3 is TGCGCCAGCAGCTTGGGAGCCGGGACAGGGGATTCACCCCTCCACTTT. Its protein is CASSLGAGTGDSPLHF.

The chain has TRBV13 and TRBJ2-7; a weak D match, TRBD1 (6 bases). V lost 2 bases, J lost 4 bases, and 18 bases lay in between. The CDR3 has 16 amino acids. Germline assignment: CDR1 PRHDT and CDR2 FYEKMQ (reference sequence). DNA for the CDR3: TGTGCCAGCAGCTTATCCCCCCGGCAGGGGCGATACGAGCAGTACTTC. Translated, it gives CASSLSPRQGRYEQYF.

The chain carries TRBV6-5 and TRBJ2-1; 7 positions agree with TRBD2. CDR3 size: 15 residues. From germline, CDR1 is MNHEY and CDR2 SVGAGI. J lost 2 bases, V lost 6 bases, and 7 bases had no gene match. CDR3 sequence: CASSSGLEAYNEQFF. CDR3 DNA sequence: TGTGCCAGCAGCTCAGGACTAGAGGCCTACAATGAGCAGTTCTTC.

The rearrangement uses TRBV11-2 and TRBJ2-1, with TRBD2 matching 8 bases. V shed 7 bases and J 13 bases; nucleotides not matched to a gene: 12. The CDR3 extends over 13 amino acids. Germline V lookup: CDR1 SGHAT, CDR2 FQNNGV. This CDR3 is CASTQPGGRFQFF. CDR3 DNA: TGTGCCAGCACCCAGCCGGGGGGGCGTTTTCAGTTCTTC.

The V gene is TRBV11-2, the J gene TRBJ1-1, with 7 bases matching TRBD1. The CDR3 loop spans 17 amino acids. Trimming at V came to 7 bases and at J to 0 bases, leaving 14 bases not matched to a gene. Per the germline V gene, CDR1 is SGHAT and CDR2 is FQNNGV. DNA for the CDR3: TGTGCCAGCATGCCTCCCTCCGGGACAGTCATGAACACTGAAGCTTTCTTT. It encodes CASMPPSGTVMNTEAFF.